The 5 T cell receptor beta chains below all came from one sample that was sequenced in a study of beta chain features in type 1 diabetes. Reverse transcribing all isolated RNA meant expressed TCRB transcripts were sequenced. Generated by immunoSEQ multiplex PCR, the TCRdb table keeps only in-frame clones and is missing some. The sample has 300,000 to 450,000 clones; around a fifth are singletons. Sequenced sample: naive CD4+ T cells from blood. Receptors were obtained from a young woman in good health.

This clone turned up a few times. The chain uses TRBV9 and TRBJ2-1; no firm D call. The CDR3 runs 14 residues. The V gene's germline CDR1 is SGDLS and CDR2 YYNGEE. V lost 4 bases and J 5 bases, leaving 13 bases between the germline ends. Here the CDR3 DNA reads TGTGCCAGCAGCCCCTACGGGTCCAACAATGAGCAGTTCTTC. Its protein is CASSPYGSNNEQFF.

The rearrangement links TRBV7-9 to TRBJ2-2; 8 bases map to TRBD1. CDR3 length: 14 amino acids. From germline, CDR1 is SEHNR and CDR2 FQNEAQ (reference sequence). J lost 7 bases, V lost 5 bases, and 6 bases had no gene match. CDR3 nucleotides: TGTGCCAGCAGCCGGCGACAGGGGAGCGGGGAGCTGTTTTTT. Encoded protein: CASSRRQGSGELFF.

Only a few counts were recorded for this clone. The chain has TRBV2 and TRBJ1-2, with a weak D call TRBD1 (5 bases). V lost 6 bases to trimming and J lost 5 bases, with 10 bases between them. The CDR3 is 12 residues long. Germline lookup yields CDR1 SNHLY and CDR2 FYNNEI. As DNA, the CDR3 is TGTGCCAGCAGAGGGGTTGGGTATGGCTACACCTTC. Amino acid sequence: CASRGVGYGYTF. The whole variable domain, remainder taken from reference TRBV2 and TRBJ1-2, is EPEVTQTPSHQVTQMGQEVILRCVPISNHLYFYWYRQILGQKVEFLVSFYNNEISEKSEIFDDQFSVERPDGSNFTLKIRSTKLEDSAMYFCASRGVGYGYTFGSGTRLTVV.

The chain is built from TRBV5-6 and TRBJ2-3; no clear D gene. Germline loops: CDR1 SGHDT, CDR2 YYEEEE. V lost 3 bases to trimming and J lost 3 bases, with 14 bases between them. The CDR3 spans 15 residues. For the CDR3, the DNA is TGTGCCAGCAGCTCCCCGACAACAACGACAGATACGCAGTATTTT. This sequence encodes CASSSPTTTTDTQYF.

The V call is TRBV9, the J call TRBJ2-5; maybe TRBD1 (5 bases). CDR3 length equals 16 residues. Germline V gene lookup returns CDR1 SGDLS and CDR2 YYNGEE. Trimming removed 0 bases from V and 2 bases from J, with 14 bases in between. The DNA of the CDR3 is TGTGCCAGCAGCGTAGGGTCAGCAGGGCTACAAGAGACCCAGTACTTC. Protein sequence: CASSVGSAGLQETQYF.